This record covers a single T cell receptor beta chain. Its antigen is unknown. These data originate in a study of cytomegalovirus exposure and HLA in healthy donors. Whole-study findings and limits: In a later analysis, TCR beta V- and J-gene trimming was associated with a missense DCLRE1C variant. Indistinguishability led to the exclusion of some V segments, TRBV6-2 and TRBV6-3 included.

The length of the CDR3 is 13 residues. Trimming removed 8 bases from V and 4 bases from J; junction bases left unmatched: 4. Germline loops: CDR1 SGHNT, CDR2 YENEEA. PCR was performed using 60 Vbeta and 13 Jbeta primers. The table came from immunoSEQ multiplex PCR; TCRdb's copy has only in-frame clones and leaves some out. The table includes 100,000 to 120,000 clones, 69% detected once. The TCR originated in a man under 40 in good health and CMV-seronegative. V is TRBV11-3 and J is TRBJ2-1; TRBD2 aligns across 8 bases. Sequenced input: PBMCs. The CDR3 is CASAGGFYNEQFF. The CDR3 DNA sequence: TGTGCCAGCGCGGGAGGCTTTTACAATGAGCAGTTCTTC.